Each of the 20 T cell receptor beta chains below was sequenced from the same sample in a study of human T cells and chemical hapten exposure. TCRdb analysed the RACE reads with MiXCR anew, one entry per CDR3 protein. The table shows roughly 120,000 distinct CDR3 sequences, with roughly 10% occurring only once. The time point here: patch test 2, 6 weeks after DPC sensitization. Specified treatment: therapeutic diphenylcyclopropenone sensitization with weekly scalp DPC. Source: whole blood, taken in connection with sensitization to the hapten diphenylcyclopropenone (DPC). These receptor sequences come from a woman between 40 and 55 years old with alopecia areata. Some clones in this sample may be carry-over from other donors' samples.

This clonotype has at least ten counts. CDR3 DNA: TGTGCCAGCAGGGATGGACAGGGGGCGCGGGAGTACTTC. Translation gives CASRDGQGAREYF. The chain recombines TRBV5-5 with TRBJ2-7, with TRBD1 matching 11 bases. Germline loops: CDR1 SGHKS, CDR2 YYEKEE (reference sequence). There are 13 residues in the CDR3. V lost 5 bases to trimming and J lost 11 bases; unmatched junction nucleotides: 9.

The rearrangement links TRBV20-1 to TRBJ2-2; no clear D. Germline CDR1 is DFQATT and CDR2 is SNEGSKA (reference sequence). Between the trimmed V and J ends, which lost 3 bases and 9 bases, there was a span of 17 bases. The CDR3 is made up of 14 amino acids. The CDR3 region has the DNA TGCAGTGCTAGGGACCCCTCCTTTGTAAGGGAGCTGTTTTTT. The encoded protein is CSARDPSFVRELFF.

The CDR3 is CASRRDTGNGGNQPQHF. DNA of the CDR3: TGTGCCAGTCGCCGGGACACGGGGAACGGGGGCAATCAGCCCCAGCATTTT. The chain combines TRBV19 with TRBJ1-5; perhaps TRBD1 as D (6 bases). With 8 bases removed from V and 2 bases from J, the gap between germline ends came to 22 bases. The CDR3 consists of 17 residues. Germline V gives CDR1 LNHDA, CDR2 SQIVND (reference sequence).

This clonotype was counted ten times or more. The rearrangement joins TRBV7-2 to TRBJ1-1, with TRBD1 matching over 7 bases. This CDR3 region has 13 residues. The germline V gene encodes CDR1 SGHTA and CDR2 FQGNSA. With 5 bases clipped from V and 11 bases from J, the junction kept 11 bases outside the gene matches. The CDR3 sequence is CASSPTRTGGAFF. DNA for the CDR3: TGTGCCAGCAGCCCAACCCGGACAGGAGGGGCTTTCTTT.

In this sample, this clonotype turned up many times. The chain couples TRBV7-2 to TRBJ1-2; 9 nucleotides line up with TRBD1. V lost 2 bases and J lost 7; bases outside the gene matches: 8. The CDR3 extends over 15 amino acids. Looked up from germline, CDR1 is SGHTA and CDR2 is FQGNSA. The CDR3 here is CASSLNVGDRAGYTF. The CDR3 DNA reads TGTGCCAGCAGCTTAAATGTGGGGGACAGGGCTGGCTACACCTTC.

Points on this clonotype: This may stem from a read error, because a much larger clone lies one nucleotide away. The V gene is TRBV5-6, the J gene TRBJ1-1; 7 nucleotides agree with TRBD1. Germline lookup yields CDR1 SGHDT and CDR2 YYEEEE. V shed 4 bases, J shed 1 base, and the junction held 4 bases outside the gene matches. CDR3 size: 14 residues. The CDR3 sequence is CASSPRQGNTEAFF. In DNA form, the CDR3 reads TGTGCCAGCAGCCCTAGACAGGGGAACACTGAAGCTTTCTTT. The whole variable domain, remainder taken from reference TRBV5-6 and TRBJ1-1, is DAGVTQSPTHLIKTRGQQVTLRCSPKSGHDTVSWYQQALGQGPQFIFQYYEEEERQRGNFPDRFSGHQFPNYSSELNVNALLLGDSALYLCASSPRQGNTEAFFGQGTRLTVV.

This clonotype was picked up many times. This chain links TRBV18 with TRBJ1-5, with a possible D match to TRBD1 (6 bases). V was pared by 6 bases and J by 8 bases, with 17 bases between. Germline V gives CDR1 KGHSH, CDR2 LQKENI. The CDR3 extends over 14 amino acids. This CDR3 is CASSPGTGMEPQHF. CDR3 bases: TGTGCCAGCTCCCCCGGCACAGGGATGGAGCCCCAGCATTTT.

This clonotype showed up many times. The rearrangement joins TRBV29-1 to TRBJ1-5, with 7 bases lining up with TRBD1. The length of the CDR3 is 12 residues. Germline values: CDR1 SQVTM, CDR2 ANQGSEA. V was pared by 7 bases and J by 5 bases, with 5 bases of the junction left unmatched. This CDR3 is CSARDRDQPQHF. The CDR3 region has the DNA TGCAGCGCCCGAGACAGGGATCAGCCCCAGCATTTT.

The chain uses TRBV7-6 and TRBJ2-2; D uncertain. The CDR3 length is 13 residues. The germline V gene has CDR1 SGHVS and CDR2 FNYEAQ. V lost 4 bases to trimming and J lost 6 bases, with 9 bases between them. The CDR3 DNA sequence: TGTGCCAGCAGCTCCCATCCTCCCGGGGAGCTGTTTTTT. Its translation: CASSSHPPGELFF.

This clonotype has a count of ten or more. The CDR3 here is CASSSMAGTGKYF. The CDR3 nucleotides are TGTGCCAGCAGCTCTATGGCCGGGACAGGGAAGTATTTT. The chain links TRBV7-9 to TRBJ2-3, with TRBD1 matching 9 bases. This CDR3 region has 13 residues. Germline V lookup: CDR1 SEHNR, CDR2 FQNEAQ (reference sequence). V dropped 4 bases and J dropped 13; count of bases not matched to a gene: 9.

This clonotype was recorded a few times. The chain is built from TRBV27 and TRBJ2-1; the match to TRBD1 covers 8 bases. Germline assignment: CDR1 MNHEY and CDR2 SMNVEV (reference sequence). The J segment lost 5 bases and the V segment lost 6 bases, leaving 9 bases of the junction unmatched. The CDR3 is 15 residues long. DNA for the CDR3: TGTGCCAGCAGGAGTATCGGGACAGGAGACAATGAGCAGTTCTTC. This encodes CASRSIGTGDNEQFF.

There are a few counts of this clonotype. CDR3 protein: CASSQPSSRTGLTAGELFF. In DNA form, the CDR3 reads TGCGCCAGCAGCCAACCATCTTCGAGGACAGGTCTTACCGCCGGGGAGCTGTTTTTT. The chain is built from TRBV4-1 and TRBJ2-2, with 7 nucleotides matching TRBD1. Germline CDR1 MGHRA, CDR2 YSYEKL. The CDR3 runs to 19 residues. After removal of 2 bases from V and 6 bases from J, the junction contained 18 bases not matched to a gene.

This clonotype was detected a few times. The chain recombines TRBV7-8 with TRBJ2-3; D not resolved. This CDR3 is built from 17 residues. CDR1 is SGHVS and CDR2 is FQNEAQ in the germline V gene. V shed 7 bases and J shed 2 bases, with 22 bases lying between them. The CDR3 protein is CASNLDRWAQTTDTQYF. CDR3 bases: TGTGCCAGCAACCTAGACCGATGGGCACAAACCACAGATACGCAGTATTTT.

The table lists this clonotype with a few counts. The rearrangement links TRBV4-3 to TRBJ2-2, with D possibly called TRBD1 or TRBD2 (6 bases each). The ends were cut back, 0 bases at V and 4 bases at J, with 15 bases in the middle. CDR3 length: 17 residues. Germline CDR1 and CDR2: LGHNA and YSLEER. CDR3 protein: CASSQEVWGATTGELFF. CDR3 coding DNA: TGCGCCAGCAGCCAAGAAGTTTGGGGGGCTACCACCGGGGAGCTGTTTTTT.

In its sample, this clonotype was seen many times. This sequence joins TRBV7-9 and TRBJ2-6; D is unclear. The CDR3 covers 17 residues. Between the trimmed V and J ends, which lost 7 bases and 3 bases, there was a span of 19 bases. The germline V gene has CDR1 SEHNR and CDR2 FQNEAQ (reference sequence). CDR3 sequence: CASNPLVQSVGANVLTF. The DNA for the CDR3 is TGTGCCAGCAACCCTCTTGTCCAGTCCGTTGGGGCCAACGTCCTGACTTTC.

V gene TRBV5-5 combines with J gene TRBJ2-3; D uncertain. V lost 3 bases to trimming and J lost 2 bases, with 7 bases between them. The CDR3 is 13 amino acids. The germline gives CDR1 SGHKS, CDR2 YYEKEE (reference sequence). CDR3 protein: CASSSGYTDTQYF. The DNA for the CDR3 is TGTGCCAGCAGCTCTGGCTACACAGATACGCAGTATTTT.

There are many counts of this clonotype. V and J are TRBV7-2 and TRBJ2-2, with 9 bases aligning to TRBD2. Trimming took 6 bases from V and 9 from J; bases not matched to a gene: 8. Germline values: CDR1 SGHTA, CDR2 FQGNSA. This CDR3 has 14 residues. The DNA of the CDR3 is TGTGCCAGCAGGAGGACTAGCGATGCGCGGGAGCTGTTTTTT. As protein: CASRRTSDARELFF.

In this sample, this clonotype turned up many times. The chain uses TRBV7-9 and TRBJ1-1; tentative D call: TRBD1 (5 bases). Trimming pared 3 bases from V and 5 bases from J, leaving 10 bases between. This CDR3 is built from 13 residues. Germline CDR1 SEHNR, CDR2 FQNEAQ (reference sequence). The CDR3 nucleotides are TGTGCCAGCAGCTTGAAGGGACTGACTGAAGCTTTCTTT. Protein: CASSLKGLTEAFF.

This clonotype was counted a few times. This chain connects TRBV12-3 or TRBV12-4 to TRBJ2-4; D is unclear. The CDR3 is 15 amino acids. V lost 4 bases to trimming and J lost 5 bases, with 15 bases between them. CDR3 in DNA: TGTGCCAGCAGTTCCTTCGGAAGGGTAGAAAACATTCAGTACTTC. Amino acid sequence: CASSSFGRVENIQYF.

The chain joins TRBV7-8 to TRBJ2-1, with D perhaps being TRBD1 or TRBD2 (6 bases each). The germline V gene has CDR1 SGHVS and CDR2 FQNEAQ. Trimming shortened V by 11 bases and J by 6 bases, and 11 bases separated the two germline ends. The CDR3 length is 11 residues. CDR3 in amino acids: CAVQGGNEQFF. DNA of the CDR3: TGTGCCGTACAGGGAGGCAATGAGCAGTTCTTC. The whole variable domain, remainder taken from reference TRBV7-8 and TRBJ2-1, is GAGVSQSPRYKVAKRGQDVALRCDPISGHVSLFWYQQALGQGPEFLTYFQNEAQLDKSGLPSDRFFAERPEGSVSTLKIQRTQQEDSAVYLCAVQGGNEQFFGPGTRLTVL.